This T cell receptor beta chain originates from a study of CD8 T cells in ankylosing spondylitis. V lost 3 bases to trimming and J lost 4 bases, with 9 bases between them. Germline values: CDR1 SEHNR, CDR2 FQNEAQ (reference sequence). The CDR3 runs to 13 residues. Study-wide findings and caveats: Some of these motif variants have turned up before, in reports on reactive arthritis synovial fluid and blood. Researchers reportedly found disease-linked clones significantly enriched in matched ankylosing spondylitis synovial fluid. A TCR beta motif of 7 to 9 highly homologous variants seemed to mark ankylosing spondylitis blood. Disease-linked clones were found to be CD8+ and relatively rare in peripheral blood.

Each CDR3 protein is one row after TCRdb ran MiXCR on the 5' RACE reads. The sample contains 450,000 to 550,000 distinct CDR3 sequences, approximately 5% of which appear only once. Worth noting for this clonotype: Its antigen is unidentified.

The V gene is TRBV7-9, the J gene TRBJ2-5; D possibly corresponds to TRBD2 (6 bases). The TCR comes from a male donor with ankylosing spondylitis. Sequenced sample: blood, either unsorted or a sorted T cell fraction (not recorded which). In DNA form, the CDR3 reads TGTGCCAGCAGCTTCACGGGAGTAGAGACCCAGTACTTC. Translated, it gives CASSFTGVETQYF.